Listed here is a single T cell receptor (beta chain). Its antigen is still unknown. These data originate in a study of shared clonotypes between healthy human individuals. Overall study results and limits: Incomplete sequencing of sorted subsets was indicated by rarefaction despite large depth. Sequencing depth was expected to influence donor clonotype sharing. Sampling covered blood only; tissue repertoires likely differ.

Across several immunoSEQ plates, the genomic DNA of each subset was split evenly. Assay: immunoSEQ multiplex PCR; the TCRdb copy retains only in-frame clones and omits some. Of 330,000 or so clones in the sample, around 70% were seen once. The CDR3 length is 13 residues. The germline V gene has CDR1 SGHRS and CDR2 YFSETQ. Deletions cut 0 bases from V and 5 bases from J, with 8 bases between. The chain recombines TRBV5-1 with TRBJ2-5; D gene uncertain. The TCR originated in a man under 40 in good health. The material sequenced was memory CD4+ T cells sorted from blood. Subset described: CD45RA-negative fraction. CDR3 in amino acids: CASSLGLHETQYF. The CDR3 DNA follows: TGCGCCAGCAGCTTGGGATTGCACGAGACCCAGTACTTC.